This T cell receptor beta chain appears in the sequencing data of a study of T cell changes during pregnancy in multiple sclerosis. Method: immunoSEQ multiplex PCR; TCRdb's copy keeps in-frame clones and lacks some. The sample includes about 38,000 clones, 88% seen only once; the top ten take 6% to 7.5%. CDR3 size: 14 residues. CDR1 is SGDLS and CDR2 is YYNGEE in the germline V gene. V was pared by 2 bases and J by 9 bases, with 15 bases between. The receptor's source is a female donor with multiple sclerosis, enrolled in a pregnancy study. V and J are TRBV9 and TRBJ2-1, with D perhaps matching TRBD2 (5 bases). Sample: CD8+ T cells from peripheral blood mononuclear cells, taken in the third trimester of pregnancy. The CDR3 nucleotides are TGTGCCAGCAGCGTCGAGAGGGATGGTGGTGAGCAGTTCTTC. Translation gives CASSVERDGGEQFF.